These T cell receptor beta chains were read from a single sample in a study of blood T cells in healthy people across ages. Each CDR3 protein is one row after TCRdb ran MiXCR on the 5' RACE reads. Of roughly 1,700,000 distinct CDR3 sequences listed, 25% to 30% are singletons. The sample comprised blood. Receptors originate from a woman in her 30s in good health. CDR3s include the opening cysteine and the closing phenylalanine or tryptophan. The D gene is left open where the match is weak. Size is omitted from some rows. Given values are once, few, many or a class for expanded clones.

V	J	size	D	CDR3	DNA
TRBV7-2	TRBJ1-1	NA	NA	CASSLEGVRNTEAFF	TGTGCCAGCAGCTTAGAGGGGGTTCGAAACACTGAAGCTTTCTTT
TRBV28	TRBJ2-1	NA	NA	CASSPPAGRGNEQFF	TGTGCCAGCAGCCCCCCGGCGGGCAGGGGCAATGAGCAGTTCTTC
TRBV25-1	TRBJ2-7	many	NA	CASSESRDLTYEQYF	TGTGCCAGCAGTGAATCTCGGGACCTTACCTACGAGCAGTACTTC
TRBV5-1	TRBJ2-7	many	NA	CASTQTGPHEQYF	TGCGCCAGCACCCAGACAGGTCCCCACGAGCAGTACTTC
TRBV11-2	TRBJ2-4	few	NA	CASSYPELAKNIQYF	TGTGCCAGCAGCTATCCCGAGCTAGCCAAAAACATTCAGTACTTC
TRBV20-1	TRBJ2-2	NA	NA	CSAEKLEGANTGERFF	TGCAGTGCTGAGAAGTTGGAGGGAGCGAACACCGGGGAGCGGTTTTTT
TRBV7-9	TRBJ2-7	few	NA	CASSPVGVYEQYF	TGTGCCAGCAGCCCGGTGGGGGTGTACGAGCAGTACTTC
TRBV27	TRBJ2-5	NA	NA	CASSPTQGSETQYF	TGTGCCAGCAGTCCGACACAGGGTAGCGAGACCCAGTACTTC
TRBV4-3	TRBJ1-5	NA	NA	CASSQEMEGSNQPQHF	TGCGCCAGCAGCCAAGAAATGGAGGGGAGCAATCAGCCCCAGCATTTT
TRBV3-1	TRBJ2-1	few	NA	CASSQIDEQFF	TGTGCCAGCAGCCAAATAGATGAGCAGTTCTTC
TRBV9	TRBJ2-7	few	NA	CASSVAVVASVYEQYF	TGTGCCAGCAGCGTAGCAGTTGTGGCGTCAGTCTACGAGCAGTACTTC
TRBV19	TRBJ2-1	NA	NA	CATGSGVSNEQFF	TGTGCCACGGGATCCGGGGTCTCCAATGAGCAGTTCTTC